This T cell receptor (beta chain) is from a study of OX40 agonist ivuxolimab in advanced cancers. In the study overall: Patients enrolled in dose escalation were diagnosed with hepatocellular carcinoma, melanoma, renal cell or head and neck cancer.

Findings of the study overall: At doses 0.1 to 3.0 mg/kg, CD4+ and CD8+ clones expanded. It was also the case that some nonresponders had low normalized T-cell clonal expansion.

The CDR3 sequence is 16 residues long. Germline V gene sequence: CDR1 MRHNA, CDR2 SNTAGT. The ends lost 6 bases at V and 7 bases at J; junction bases unmatched: 12. About this clone: The antigen remains unidentified.

Measured with immunoSEQ multiplex PCR; TCRdb has only the in-frame clones, and not every one. This sample has over 50,000 clones, with 75% to 85% found just once. The sequencing here drew on CD4+ or CD8+ T cells sorted from blood, taken in a trial of the OX40 agonist ivuxolimab. The sequence came from an adult with an advanced solid tumor such as melanoma, head and neck, liver or kidney cancer. V gene TRBV6-4 combines with J gene TRBJ2-1; 10 bases are shared with TRBD1. The CDR3: CASSLAGTGVGNEQFF. CDR3 in DNA: TGTGCCAGCAGCCTCGCCGGGACAGGGGTGGGAAATGAGCAGTTCTTC.